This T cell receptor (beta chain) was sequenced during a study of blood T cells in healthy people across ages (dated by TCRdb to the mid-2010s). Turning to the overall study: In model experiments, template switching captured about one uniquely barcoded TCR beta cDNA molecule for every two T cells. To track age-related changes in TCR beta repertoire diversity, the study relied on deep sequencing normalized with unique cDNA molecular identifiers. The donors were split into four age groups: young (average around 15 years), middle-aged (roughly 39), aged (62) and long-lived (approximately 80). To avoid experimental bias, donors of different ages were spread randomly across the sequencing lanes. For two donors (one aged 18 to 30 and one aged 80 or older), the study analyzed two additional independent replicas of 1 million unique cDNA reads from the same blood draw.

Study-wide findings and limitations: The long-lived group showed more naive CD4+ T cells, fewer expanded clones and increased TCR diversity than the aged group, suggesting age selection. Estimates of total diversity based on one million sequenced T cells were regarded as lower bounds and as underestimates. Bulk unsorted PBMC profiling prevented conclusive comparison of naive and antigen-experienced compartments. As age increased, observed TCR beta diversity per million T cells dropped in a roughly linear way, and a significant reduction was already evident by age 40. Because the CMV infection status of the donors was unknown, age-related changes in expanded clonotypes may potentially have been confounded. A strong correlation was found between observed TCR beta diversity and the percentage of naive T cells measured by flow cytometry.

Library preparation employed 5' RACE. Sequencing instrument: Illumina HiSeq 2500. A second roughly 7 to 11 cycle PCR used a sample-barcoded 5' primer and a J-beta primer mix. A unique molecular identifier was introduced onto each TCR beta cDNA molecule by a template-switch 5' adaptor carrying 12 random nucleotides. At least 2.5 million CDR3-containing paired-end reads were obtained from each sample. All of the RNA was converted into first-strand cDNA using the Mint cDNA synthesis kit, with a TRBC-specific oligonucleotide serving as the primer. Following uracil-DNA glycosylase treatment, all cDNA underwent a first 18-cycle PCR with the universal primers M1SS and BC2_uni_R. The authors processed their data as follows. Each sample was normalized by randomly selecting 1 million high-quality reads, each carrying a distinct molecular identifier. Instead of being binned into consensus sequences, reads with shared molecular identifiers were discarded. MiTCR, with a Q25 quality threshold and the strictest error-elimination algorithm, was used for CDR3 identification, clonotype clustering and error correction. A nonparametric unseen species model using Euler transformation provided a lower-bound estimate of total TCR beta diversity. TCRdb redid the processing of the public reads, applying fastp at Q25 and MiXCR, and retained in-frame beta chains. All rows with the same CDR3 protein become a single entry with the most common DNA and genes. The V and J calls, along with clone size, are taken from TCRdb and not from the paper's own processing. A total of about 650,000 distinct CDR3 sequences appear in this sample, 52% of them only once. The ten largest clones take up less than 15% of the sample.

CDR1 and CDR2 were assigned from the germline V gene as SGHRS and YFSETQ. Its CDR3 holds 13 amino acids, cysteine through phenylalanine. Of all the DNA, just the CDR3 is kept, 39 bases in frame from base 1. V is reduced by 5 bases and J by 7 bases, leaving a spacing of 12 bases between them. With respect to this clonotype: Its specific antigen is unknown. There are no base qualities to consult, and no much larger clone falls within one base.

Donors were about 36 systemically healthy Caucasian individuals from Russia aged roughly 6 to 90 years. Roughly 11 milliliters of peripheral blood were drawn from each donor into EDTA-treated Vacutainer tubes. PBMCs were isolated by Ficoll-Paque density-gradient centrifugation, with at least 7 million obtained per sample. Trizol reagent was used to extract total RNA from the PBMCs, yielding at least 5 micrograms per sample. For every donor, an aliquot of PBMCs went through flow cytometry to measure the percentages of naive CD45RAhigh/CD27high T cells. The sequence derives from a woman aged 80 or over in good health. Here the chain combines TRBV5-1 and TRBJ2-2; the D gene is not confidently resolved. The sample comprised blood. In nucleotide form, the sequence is TGCGCCAGCAGAGTACCGGCCGGCGGGGAGCTGTTTTTT. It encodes CASRVPAGGELFF.